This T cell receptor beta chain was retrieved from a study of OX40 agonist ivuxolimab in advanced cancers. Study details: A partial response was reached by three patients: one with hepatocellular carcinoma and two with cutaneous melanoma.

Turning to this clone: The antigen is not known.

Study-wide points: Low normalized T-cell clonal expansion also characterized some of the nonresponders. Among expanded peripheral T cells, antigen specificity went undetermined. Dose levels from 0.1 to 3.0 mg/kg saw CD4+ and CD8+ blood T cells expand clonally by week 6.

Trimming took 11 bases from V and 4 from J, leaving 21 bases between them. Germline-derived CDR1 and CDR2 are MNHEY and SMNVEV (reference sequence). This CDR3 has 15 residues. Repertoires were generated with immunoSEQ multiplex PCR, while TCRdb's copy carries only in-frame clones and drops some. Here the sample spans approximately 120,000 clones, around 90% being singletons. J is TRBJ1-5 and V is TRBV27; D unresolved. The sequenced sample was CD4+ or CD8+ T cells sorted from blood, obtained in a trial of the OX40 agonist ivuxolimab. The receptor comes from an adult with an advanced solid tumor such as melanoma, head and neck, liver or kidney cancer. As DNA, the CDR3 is TGTGCCTCAAAGGTTTTAGGACTAGGAAATCAGCCCCAGCATTTT. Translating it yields CASKVLGLGNQPQHF.